The clone carrying this T cell receptor beta chain was detected once. Germline V gene data show CDR1 as LNHNV and CDR2 as YYDKDF (reference sequence). The CDR3 loop spans 14 amino acids. The V end was cut by 0 bases, the J end by 8 bases, with 11 bases between. In the authors' methods: Scientists estimated how many nucleated cells there were by amplifying reference gene primers. Some clones are missing from TCRdb's copy, which holds only in-frame ones; the method was immunoSEQ multiplex PCR. The V and J calls and clone size were taken over from that table, and D and trimming were inferred from the DNA. The table lists about 110,000 clones, roughly 80% of them singletons. The record originates from a study of blood T cell repertoires in COVID-19. Study in general: COVID-19 samples from acute and convalescent phases originated in the United States, Italy and Spain. From T cells, B-cell-depleted T cells, or PBMCs came the material, which was cDNA or gDNA.

The sequence came from a woman aged 55-70 years with acute or convalescent COVID-19. V and J are TRBV15 and TRBJ2-1; D is perhaps TRBD2 (6 bases). The sample taken for sequencing was peripheral blood. DNA of the CDR3: TGTGCCACCAGCAGAGATAGGCCGGGAGATGAGCAGTTCTTC. Residues: CATSRDRPGDEQFF.